The rows below give T cell receptor beta chains drawn from one sample of a study of T cell responses to AZD1222 COVID-19 vaccine. Measured with immunoSEQ multiplex PCR; TCRdb has only the in-frame clones, and not every one. The repertoire holds more than 150,000 clones, with 85% to 95% as singletons. The material sequenced was peripheral blood, taken on day 0 of AZD1222 vaccination. The receptors come from an adult in good health. Both conserved end residues are part of each CDR3. D genes are given only for firm matches. Size is stated for part of the rows, as once, few or many counts, or as a class when the clone is expanded.

>TRBV20-1|TRBJ1-2|-|-
TGCAGTGCTAGTCAGCCAGCGGAATATGGCTACACCTTC
CSASQPAEYGYTF
>TRBV6-5|TRBJ1-4|-|-
TGTGCCAGCAGACCCTTCTCTATCTCTGAAAAACTGTTTTTT
CASRPFSISEKLFF
>TRBV19|TRBJ1-1|-|-
TGTGCCAGTAGTAGGACAGCAGATATCTTGAACACTGAAGCTTTCTTT
CASSRTADILNTEAFF
>TRBV6-1|TRBJ1-5|-|-
TGTGCCAGCAGTGAAGGACTCTCTCAGGGCAATCAGCCCCAGCATTTT
CASSEGLSQGNQPQHF
>TRBV19|TRBJ1-1|-|-
TGTGCCACTACCAACGGGGCCACTGAAGCTTTCTTT
CATTNGATEAFF
>TRBV5-6|TRBJ1-5|few|-
TGTGCCAGCAGCCGCCGCGGTACCTCCTATCAGCCCCAGCATTTT
CASSRRGTSYQPQHF
>TRBV7-2|TRBJ1-3|-|-
TGTGCCAGCAGCCCCACCGGAGGGAACTCTGGAAACACCATATATTTT
CASSPTGGNSGNTIYF
>TRBV23-1|TRBJ2-2|-|-
TGCGCCAGCAGTCAATCAAGGGGCCCCGGGGAGCTGTTTTTT
CASSQSRGPGELFF
>TRBV7-8|TRBJ1-1|-|-
TGTGCCAGCAGCTTAAAGCGAACTATGAACACTGAAGCTTTCTTT
CASSLKRTMNTEAFF
>TRBV7-6|TRBJ1-2|-|TRBD1
TGTGCCAGCAGCCCGACAGGGAACTATGGCTACACCTTC
CASSPTGNYGYTF
>TRBV18|TRBJ1-3|-|-
TGTGCCAGCTCACCAAGGACCGTCTCTGGAAACACCATATATTTT
CASSPRTVSGNTIYF
>TRBV3-1/TRBV3-2|TRBJ2-3|once|TRBD2
TGTGCCAGCAGCCACGCCTTTAAAGTAGCGGGGGGGCCAGATACGCAGTATTTT
CASSHAFKVAGGPDTQYF
>TRBV27|TRBJ1-1|-|TRBD1
TGTGCCAGCAGTTTGTACAGGGGGAACACTGAAGCTTTCTTT
CASSLYRGNTEAFF
>TRBV19|TRBJ2-5|-|-
TGTGCCAGTAGTCCCGGCCCTACGGGGCAAGAGACCCAGTACTTC
CASSPGPTGQETQYF
>TRBV29-1|TRBJ2-3|-|-
TGCAGCGTTAATAGGGGGATCAACACAGATACGCAGTATTTT
CSVNRGINTDTQYF
>TRBV13|TRBJ2-3|-|-
TGTGCCAGCAGCTTAGGTAGGGGAGATACGCAGTATTTT
CASSLGRGDTQYF
>TRBV5-5|TRBJ1-4|-|TRBD1
TGTGCCAGCAGCCCAACCCGTTCAGGGGGCGGGTATGAAAAACTGTTTTTT
CASSPTRSGGGYEKLFF
>TRBV19|TRBJ2-3|-|-
TGTGCCAGTACCCCGGGCCGGTGGGATACGCAGTATTTT
CASTPGRWDTQYF
>TRBV7-8|TRBJ1-6|-|-
TGTGCCAGCAGCCCGGGGGTGAATTCACCCCTCCACTTT
CASSPGVNSPLHF
>TRBV19|TRBJ1-6|once|-
TGTGCCTGCAATCCTAGTGGGTCCTATAATTCACCCCTCCACTTT
CACNPSGSYNSPLHF
>TRBV4-1|TRBJ2-6|-|-
TGCGCCAGCAGCCAGACTATGGGCTTAAGGGCCAACGTCCTGACTTTC
CASSQTMGLRANVLTF
>TRBV12-3/TRBV12-4|TRBJ1-4|-|-
TGTGCCAGCAGTCTTGGGGAAAAACTGTTTTTT
CASSLGEKLFF
>TRBV5-4|TRBJ2-3|-|TRBD1
TGTGCCAGCAGCATCGACAGGGTAGCAGATACGCAGTATTTT
CASSIDRVADTQYF
>TRBV6-5|TRBJ1-1|-|-
TGTGCCAGCAGAAGGGCGTTTGATATGAACACTGAAGCTTTCTTT
CASRRAFDMNTEAFF
>TRBV9|TRBJ1-4|once|-
TGTGCCAGCAGCCTGAGTCGGGGGTTTGCTAATGAAAAACTGTTTTTT
CASSLSRGFANEKLFF
>TRBV18|TRBJ1-1|-|TRBD1
TGTGCCAGCTCACAGGGACAGGAGAGGTACATGAACACTGAAGCTTTCTTT
CASSQGQERYMNTEAFF
>TRBV7-9|TRBJ2-5|once|-
TGTGCCAGCAGCCGAACAGGGAGGTGGGCCGAGACCCAGTACTTC
CASSRTGRWAETQYF
>TRBV5-1|TRBJ2-2|-|TRBD1
TGCGCCAGCAGCCTTTCACAGGGGTCGAAGGGGGAGCTGTTTTTT
CASSLSQGSKGELFF
>TRBV10-3|TRBJ1-2|-|-
TGTGCCATCTCGACTAGCAGGTTGAACTATGGCTACACCTTC
CAISTSRLNYGYTF
>TRBV11-3|TRBJ1-3|-|-
TGTGCCAGCAGCCGGACGGGGAGCTCTGGAAACACCATATATTTT
CASSRTGSSGNTIYF
>TRBV7-2|TRBJ1-3|-|-
TGTGCCAGCAGCTCCTCCACCTCTGGAAACACCATATATTTT
CASSSSTSGNTIYF
>TRBV7-2|TRBJ1-5|-|-
TGTGCCAGCAGCCCCATGGTCAATCAGCCCCAGCATTTT
CASSPMVNQPQHF
>TRBV20-1|TRBJ1-1|many|-
TGCAGTGCTGGGACCCTTGAAGCTTTCTTT
CSAGTLEAFF
>TRBV6-5|TRBJ2-3|-|-
TGTGCCAGCAGTTACGATGGGAGTAGCACAGATACGCAGTATTTT
CASSYDGSSTDTQYF
>TRBV14|TRBJ1-1|-|-
TGTGCCAGCAGCCAAGATTTGAACGGTCGGGCTTTCTTT
CASSQDLNGRAFF
>TRBV28|TRBJ2-5|-|-
TGTGCCAGCAGTTTGGGACGGGACCCCCAGTACTTC
CASSLGRDPQYF
>TRBV28|TRBJ1-4|-|-
TGTGCCAGCAGTTTATCCGGGATCAGGAGTGAAAAACTGTTTTTT
CASSLSGIRSEKLFF
>TRBV28|TRBJ1-2|once|TRBD1
TGTGCCAGCAGTCCCGGGACAGCTAACTATGGCTACACCTTC
CASSPGTANYGYTF
>TRBV14|TRBJ2-7|-|-
TGTGCCAGCAGCCAAGGAGGATTGAGGGATTTCTCCTACGAGCAGTACTTC
CASSQGGLRDFSYEQYF
>TRBV7-9|TRBJ1-5|-|TRBD1
TGTGCCAGCAGCCCGGACAGGGGAAATCAGCCCCAGCATTTT
CASSPDRGNQPQHF
>TRBV6-2/TRBV6-3|TRBJ1-1|-|-
TGTGCCAGCAGTCCCCCGTGGGGGGCTATGAACACTGAAGCTTTCTTT
CASSPPWGAMNTEAFF
>TRBV7-2|TRBJ1-6|-|-
TGTGCCAGCAGCTTAATGTTATGGGAGGATCGCTCACCCCTCCACTTT
CASSLMLWEDRSPLHF
>TRBV6-5|TRBJ1-1|-|-
TGTGCCAGCAGGGTAGGGGAATGGAACACTGAAGCTTTCTTT
CASRVGEWNTEAFF
>TRBV27|TRBJ1-4|-|-
TGTGCCAGCAGTTTTTTTGGGCGGAGTGAAAAACTGTTTTTT
CASSFFGRSEKLFF
>TRBV18|TRBJ1-1|once|-
TGTGCCAGCTCACCGCGGGGACAGAACACTGAAGCTTTCTTT
CASSPRGQNTEAFF
>TRBV19|TRBJ2-5|-|-
TGTGCCAGTAGTACTAGGCAGGTCCAAGAGACCCAGTACTTC
CASSTRQVQETQYF
>TRBV20-1|TRBJ1-1|once|-
TGCAGTGCGAGCTGGGACACTGAAGCTTTCTTT
CSASWDTEAFF
>TRBV30|TRBJ1-6|-|-
TGTGCCTGGAGTCCGTCATTGAATAATTCACCCCTCCACTTT
CAWSPSLNNSPLHF
>TRBV5-1|TRBJ1-2|-|-
TGCGCCAGCAGCTTGGAGTGGGGCCGGGTCGCGGGCTACACCTTC
CASSLEWGRVAGYTF
>TRBV10-3|TRBJ2-7|-|TRBD2
TGTGCCATCAGTGATTACCAGCGGGAGGGCCTTCTCTCCTACGAGCAGTACTTC
CAISDYQREGLLSYEQYF
>TRBV9|TRBJ1-1|once|TRBD1
TGTGCCAGCAGCCCGCGGACAGGGTCGAACACTGAAGCTTTCTTT
CASSPRTGSNTEAFF
>TRBV5-3|TRBJ2-5|-|-
TGTGCCAGAAGCTTTAAGCCACAGCTAAACCAAGAGACCCAGTACTTC
CARSFKPQLNQETQYF